What follows are 31 T cell receptor beta chains derived from one specimen sequenced in a study of beta chain features in type 1 diabetes (dated by TCRdb to 2016 to 2018). These TCRs' antigens remain unknown. Receptors were amplified or captured by the immunoSEQ multiplex PCR assay. The High Capacity cDNA Reverse Transcription Kit was used to reverse transcribe all of the isolated RNA, meaning that expressed TCRB transcripts were what got sequenced. What TCRdb holds here is the immuneACCESS table cut down to in-frame rearrangements. Part of the clones is not present; checked against another copy, under half of the missing clones reflect an unresolved V gene, and the others are unexplained. The sample has 250,000 to 300,000 clones on record, around 24% of them singletons. More than 0.009% of the sample is held by the ten biggest clonotypes. The study at large found these results: Type 1 diabetes patients showed a moderate but significant shortening of TCRB CDR3 length in all four CD4+ subsets.

Sequencing used naive CD4+ T cells from blood. The cell subset or site label on this specimen signifies: true naive CD4+ T cells. These receptors originate from a woman in her twenties or thirties with type 1 diabetes.

The table lists this clone with a few counts. V gene TRBV7-3 combines with J gene TRBJ2-1; D unclear. The CDR3 is 14 amino acids. The V end was cut by 4 bases, the J end by 1 base, with 8 bases between. CDR1 is SGHTA, CDR2 FQGTGA, per germline. The CDR3 sequence: CASSSQLSYNEQFF. In DNA form, the CDR3 reads TGTGCCAGCAGCTCACAACTATCCTACAATGAGCAGTTCTTC.

This clone was detected only a few times. The chain combines TRBV6-4 with TRBJ2-1; 7 bases align to TRBD1. The CDR3 length is 10 residues. Germline V gene data show CDR1 as MRHNA and CDR2 as SNTAGT. Trimming at V came to 7 bases and at J to 12 bases, leaving 3 bases not matched to a gene. The CDR3 region has the DNA TGTGCCAGCAAGGCAGGGGGGCAGTTCTTC. Residues: CASKAGGQFF.

The J gene is TRBJ1-2, the V gene TRBV2, with 7 bases matching TRBD1. J lost 7 bases, V lost 2 bases, and 13 bases had no gene match. CDR3 length: 16 amino acids. The germline V gene encodes CDR1 SNHLY and CDR2 FYNNEI. The DNA for the CDR3 is TGTGCCAGCAGTGAACAGACAGGGATTATTTCGGGTGGCTACACCTTC. Translating it yields CASSEQTGIISGGYTF.

The chain combines TRBV30 with TRBJ2-1; D is perhaps TRBD2 (5 bases). The CDR3 length is 14 residues. Germline assignment: CDR1 GTSNPN and CDR2 SVGIG (reference sequence). V was trimmed by 1 base and J by 5 bases, leaving 12 bases between them. The CDR3 sequence is CAWSGGTSHNEQFF. The CDR3 bases are TGTGCCTGGAGTGGGGGAACTAGTCACAATGAGCAGTTCTTC.

The sample holds a few counts of this clone. This chain links TRBV5-1 with TRBJ2-7, with 7 bases matching TRBD2. In germline, CDR1 is SGHRS, CDR2 YFSETQ. Unmatched junction bases numbered 15, after V lost 3 bases and J lost 9 bases. This CDR3 has 15 residues. CDR3 nucleotide sequence: TGCGCCAGCAGCTCCGGGGGGACCCCCCTTCGCGGGCAGTACTTC. The encoded protein is CASSSGGTPLRGQYF.

The V gene is TRBV30, the J gene TRBJ2-4, with TRBD2 identical over 7 bases. CDR1 GTSNPN and CDR2 SVGIG come from the germline V gene (reference sequence). The CDR3 length is 13 residues. The ends lost 0 bases at V and 5 bases at J; junction bases unmatched: 1. DNA for the CDR3: TGTGCCTGGAGTGTACGGGGGGAAAACATTCAGTACTTC. It specifies CAWSVRGENIQYF. Variable domain in full (rest from reference TRBV30 and TRBJ2-4): SQTIHQWPATLVQPVGSPLSLECTVEGTSNPNLYWYRQAAGRGLQLLFYSVGIGQISSEVPQNLSASRPQDRQFILSSKKLLLSDSGFYLCAWSVRGENIQYFGAGTRLSVL.

This clone was detected only a few times. The chain recombines TRBV6-5 with TRBJ2-7; weak D call: TRBD2 (5 bases). Germline CDR1 is MNHEY and CDR2 is SVGAGI. Trimming removed 6 bases at V and 2 bases at J, with 14 bases between. The CDR3 sequence is 14 residues long. CDR3 nucleotides: TGTGCCAGCAGCCGAGGGCAGGACCCCTACGAGCAGTACTTC. Its translation: CASSRGQDPYEQYF.

The chain has TRBV7-2 and TRBJ2-1; maybe TRBD2 (6 bases). Germline CDR1 is SGHTA and CDR2 is FQGNSA. CDR3 size: 13 residues. Trimming pared 4 bases from V and 11 bases from J, leaving 15 bases between. CDR3 amino acids: CASSWSSARKQFF. CDR3 bases: TGTGCCAGCAGCTGGTCTAGCGCTAGGAAGCAGTTCTTC.

The chain has TRBV28 and TRBJ2-1; TRBD1 aligns across 7 bases. The V and J ends lost 6 bases and 8 bases, in that order; junction bases with no gene match: 7. The length of the CDR3 is 13 residues. Germline V gives CDR1 MDHEN, CDR2 SYDVKM. Here the CDR3 reads CASRTGSIDEQFF. In DNA, the CDR3 is TGTGCCAGCAGGACAGGGTCGATAGATGAGCAGTTCTTC.

In its sample, this clone was seen a few times. This chain joins TRBV7-3 and TRBJ2-2; unclear D gene. Germline CDR1 and CDR2: SGHTA and FQGTGA. V was cut by 6 bases and J by 5 bases, with 10 bases left in between. There are 13 residues in the CDR3. In nucleotides, the CDR3 is TGTGCCAGCAGGGGCAGGCAGACCGGGGAGCTGTTTTTT. Protein product: CASRGRQTGELFF.

In its sample, this clone was seen a few times. The chain links TRBV6-6 to TRBJ1-2, with D unclear. Trimming stripped 4 bases from V and 0 bases from J, with 9 bases between. This CDR3 comprises 14 residues. Germline CDR1 and CDR2: MNHNY and SVGAGI (reference sequence). The CDR3 DNA reads TGTGCCAGCAGTTCCGCGGGAGCTAACTATGGCTACACCTTC. Its translation is CASSSAGANYGYTF.

This clone has just a few counts. The V call is TRBV29-1, the J call TRBJ2-2; D is uncertain. The CDR3 consists of 14 residues. Trimming pared 4 bases from V and 0 bases from J, leaving 9 bases between. Germline lookup yields CDR1 SQVTM and CDR2 ANQGSEA. CDR3 protein: CSVGQIANTGELFF. The CDR3 bases are TGCAGCGTTGGCCAGATTGCGAACACCGGGGAGCTGTTTTTT.

The chain has TRBV30 and TRBJ2-4; the D gene is possibly TRBD2 (6 bases). There are 13 residues in the CDR3. Germline lookup yields CDR1 GTSNPN and CDR2 SVGIG (reference sequence). V lost 4 bases, J lost 9 bases, and 16 bases lay in between. CDR3 in DNA: TGTGCCTGGACCCCGGGGCGGGAAGGCATTCAGTACTTC. This encodes CAWTPGREGIQYF.

V gene TRBV29-1 combines with J gene TRBJ2-1, with 11 nucleotides matching TRBD1. Looked up from germline, CDR1 is SQVTM and CDR2 is ANQGSEA. CDR3 length: 18 amino acids. V gave up 0 bases and J gave up 4 bases; unmatched junction bases: 11. CDR3 sequence reads: CSVEDPGQGVGGYNEQFF. The CDR3 coding sequence is TGCAGCGTTGAAGATCCGGGACAGGGGGTGGGGGGTTACAATGAGCAGTTCTTC.

The chain couples TRBV5-6 to TRBJ2-7; D may be TRBD1 (6 bases). Germline CDR1 SGHDT, CDR2 YYEEEE. V was clipped by 3 bases and J by 1 base, with 14 bases between them. This CDR3 has 15 amino acids. For the CDR3, the DNA is TGTGCCAGCAGCTCCTCATCGACAGGTTCCTACGAGCAGTACTTC. Translating it yields CASSSSSTGSYEQYF.

This clone was detected only a few times. The chain combines TRBV29-1 with TRBJ2-3, with D possibly TRBD1 on 6 matching bases. The CDR3 has 14 residues. Trimming shortened V by 2 bases and J by 2 bases, and 11 bases separated the two germline ends. Germline values: CDR1 SQVTM, CDR2 ANQGSEA. The CDR3 DNA is TGCAGCGTTGAAATACAGGGATCCACAGATACGCAGTATTTT. This codes for CSVEIQGSTDTQYF.

This clone came up a few times. The genes are TRBV25-1 and TRBJ2-1; D call uncertain. Deletions cut 5 bases from V and 7 bases from J, with 6 bases between. Germline CDR1 and CDR2: MGHDK and SYGVNS. CDR3 length: 11 amino acids. The CDR3 protein is CASSTLNEQFF. In nucleotides, the CDR3 is TGTGCCAGCAGTACTTTAAATGAGCAGTTCTTC.

The V gene is TRBV25-1, the J gene TRBJ1-5; D unresolved. Trimming removed 3 bases at V and 5 bases at J, with 8 bases between. The CDR3 has 13 residues. The germline V gene encodes CDR1 MGHDK and CDR2 SYGVNS. CDR3 coding DNA: TGTGCCAGCAGTGAGAGGGAGGATCAGCCCCAGCATTTT. The encoded protein is CASSEREDQPQHF.

The chain uses TRBV5-6 and TRBJ1-5; D is perhaps TRBD1 (5 bases). From germline, CDR1 is SGHDT and CDR2 YYEEEE. The CDR3 runs 15 residues. The V end lost 3 bases, the J end lost 0 bases, and 10 bases lay between the germline ends. DNA of the CDR3: TGTGCCAGCAGCTCGAAGGGGTATAGCAATCAGCCCCAGCATTTT. Protein: CASSSKGYSNQPQHF.

The rearrangement joins TRBV19 to TRBJ2-1, with D tentatively TRBD2 (6 bases). Germline-derived CDR1 and CDR2 are LNHDA and SQIVND (reference sequence). This CDR3 spans 14 amino acids. Trimming pared 8 bases from V and 5 bases from J, leaving 16 bases between. Written as DNA, the CDR3 is TGTGCCAGTGGGGCGGGAACAACCCACAATGAGCAGTTCTTC. Translation: CASGAGTTHNEQFF.

The V gene is TRBV29-1, the J gene TRBJ2-2, with TRBD1 matching over 7 bases. V dropped 4 bases and J dropped 3; count of bases not matched to a gene: 11. Looked up from germline, CDR1 is SQVTM and CDR2 is ANQGSEA. The CDR3 sequence is 16 residues long. CDR3 sequence: CSVGRPTGPYTGELFF. The CDR3 nucleotides are TGCAGCGTTGGACGCCCGACAGGGCCGTACACCGGGGAGCTGTTTTTT.

The chain has TRBV7-2 and TRBJ2-7; 9 bases align to TRBD2. There are 15 residues in the CDR3. V shed 5 bases and J 5 bases; nucleotides not matched to a gene: 10. Germline values: CDR1 SGHTA, CDR2 FQGNSA. The CDR3 here is CASSVIAGVSDEQYF. As DNA, the CDR3 is TGTGCCAGCAGCGTGATAGCGGGAGTTTCTGACGAGCAGTACTTC. Drawing the rest from reference TRBV7-2 and TRBJ2-7, the complete variable domain is GAGVSQSPSNKVTEKGKDVELRCDPISGHTALYWYRQSLGQGLEFLIYFQGNSAPDKSGLPSDRFSAERTGGSVSTLTIQRTQQEDSAVYLCASSVIAGVSDEQYFGPGTRLTVT.

The chain is built from TRBV9 and TRBJ2-4; D gene ambiguous. Germline V gives CDR1 SGDLS, CDR2 YYNGEE. The CDR3 has 13 residues. The germline V and J ends were trimmed by 2 bases and 5 bases, with 8 bases remaining between them. DNA of the CDR3: TGTGCCAGCAGCGTTTCAATCCAAAACATTCAGTACTTC. Its translation is CASSVSIQNIQYF.

The chain combines TRBV2 with TRBJ2-2; TRBD2 matches at 14 bases. The V segment lost 5 bases and the J segment 4 bases; nucleotides outside the gene matches: 6. CDR3 length: 17 amino acids. Germline V lookup: CDR1 SNHLY, CDR2 FYNNEI. The chain's CDR3 is CASSPLGLAGGTGELFF. DNA for the CDR3: TGTGCCAGCAGTCCCCTCGGACTAGCGGGAGGCACCGGGGAGCTGTTTTTT.

This clone was seen a handful of times. V gene TRBV18 combines with J gene TRBJ1-2; 8 nucleotides align to TRBD1. Germline-derived CDR1 and CDR2 are KGHSH and LQKENI. The CDR3 runs 16 residues. With V trimmed by 3 bases and J by 5 bases, 11 bases remained unmatched. CDR3 sequence: CASSPSGQGGTYGYTF. CDR3 nucleotides: TGTGCCAGCTCACCCTCTGGACAGGGAGGGACTTATGGCTACACCTTC.

This clone was seen only a few times. This sequence joins TRBV4-1 and TRBJ2-4, with TRBD1 matching 10 bases. The germline CDR1 and CDR2 sequences are MGHRA and YSYEKL. V was pared by 1 base and J by 3 bases, with 6 bases of the junction left unmatched. The CDR3 has 17 residues. The CDR3 spells CASSQAPGTGDKNIQYF. In nucleotides, the CDR3 is TGCGCCAGCAGCCAAGCCCCCGGGACAGGGGACAAAAACATTCAGTACTTC.

V and J are TRBV5-1 and TRBJ2-5; TRBD2 is a possible D gene (6 bases). The CDR3 totals 14 residues. The germline V gene encodes CDR1 SGHRS and CDR2 YFSETQ. Trimming left V 2 bases short and J 4 bases short, with 12 bases between. This CDR3 is CASSFPPTRETQYF. The CDR3 bases are TGCGCCAGCAGCTTTCCACCGACTAGAGAGACCCAGTACTTC.

This clone was recorded a few times. The chain uses TRBV29-1 and TRBJ1-1; D is perhaps TRBD1 (6 bases). The CDR3 is 12 residues long. Germline CDR1 is SQVTM and CDR2 is ANQGSEA. The CDR3: CSGCSGATEAFF. CDR3 nucleotide sequence: TGCAGTGGTTGTTCAGGGGCCACTGAAGCTTTCTTT.

This chain links TRBV5-1 with TRBJ2-1; 9 nucleotides agree with TRBD2. Trimming cost V 2 bases and J 13 bases; bases outside gene matches: 4. The V gene's germline CDR1 is SGHRS and CDR2 YFSETQ. CDR3 length: 12 residues. The CDR3 region has the DNA TGCGCCAGCAGCTTCGCGGGAGGGGACCAGTTCTTC. This gives the protein CASSFAGGDQFF. Variable domain in full (rest from reference TRBV5-1 and TRBJ2-1): KAGVTQTPRYLIKTRGQQVTLSCSPISGHRSVSWYQQTPGQGLQFLFEYFSETQRNKGNFPGRFSGRQFSNSRSEMNVSTLELGDSALYLCASSFAGGDQFFGPGTRLTVL.

This chain connects TRBV27 to TRBJ2-1, with D possibly being TRBD1 (5 bases). The CDR3 runs to 12 residues. Trimming stripped 9 bases from V and 4 bases from J, with 10 bases between. Germline V gives CDR1 MNHEY, CDR2 SMNVEV (reference sequence). CDR3 amino acids: CASRGWYNEQFF. The CDR3 DNA reads TGTGCCAGTAGGGGCTGGTACAATGAGCAGTTCTTC.

The chain employs TRBV27 and TRBJ1-1, with 10 bases matching TRBD1. Germline CDR1 and CDR2: MNHEY and SMNVEV (reference sequence). The CDR3 covers 14 residues. V shed 11 bases, J shed 1 base, and the junction held 7 bases outside the gene matches. This CDR3 is CACSRDRGNTEAFF. The CDR3 bases are TGTGCCTGCTCGAGGGACAGGGGGAACACTGAAGCTTTCTTT.